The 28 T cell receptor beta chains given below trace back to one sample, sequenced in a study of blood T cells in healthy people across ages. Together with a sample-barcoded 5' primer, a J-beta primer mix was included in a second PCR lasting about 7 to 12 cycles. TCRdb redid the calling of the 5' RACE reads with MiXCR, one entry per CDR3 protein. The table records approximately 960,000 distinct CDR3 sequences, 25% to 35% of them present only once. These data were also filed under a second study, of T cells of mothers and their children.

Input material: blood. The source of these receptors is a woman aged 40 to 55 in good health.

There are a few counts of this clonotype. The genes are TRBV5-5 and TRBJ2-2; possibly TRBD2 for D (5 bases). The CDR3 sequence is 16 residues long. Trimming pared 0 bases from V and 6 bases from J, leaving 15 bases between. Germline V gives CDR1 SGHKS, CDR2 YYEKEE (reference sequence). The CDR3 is CASSLGRSGGAGELFF. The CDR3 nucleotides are TGTGCCAGCAGCTTGGGACGAAGCGGTGGGGCCGGGGAGCTGTTTTTT.

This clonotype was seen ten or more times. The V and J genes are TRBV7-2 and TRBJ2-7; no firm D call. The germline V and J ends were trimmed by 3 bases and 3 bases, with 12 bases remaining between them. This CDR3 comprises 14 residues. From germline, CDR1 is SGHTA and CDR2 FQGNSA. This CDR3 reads CASSFGTQFYEQYF. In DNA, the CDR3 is TGTGCCAGCAGCTTCGGCACGCAGTTCTACGAGCAGTACTTC.

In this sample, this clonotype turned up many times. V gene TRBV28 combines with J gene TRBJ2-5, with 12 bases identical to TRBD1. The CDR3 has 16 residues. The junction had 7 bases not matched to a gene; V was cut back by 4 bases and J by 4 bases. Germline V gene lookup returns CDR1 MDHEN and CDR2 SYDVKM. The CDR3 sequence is CASSSPGTGGRETQYF. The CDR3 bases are TGTGCCAGCAGTTCCCCCGGGACAGGGGGCCGAGAGACCCAGTACTTC.

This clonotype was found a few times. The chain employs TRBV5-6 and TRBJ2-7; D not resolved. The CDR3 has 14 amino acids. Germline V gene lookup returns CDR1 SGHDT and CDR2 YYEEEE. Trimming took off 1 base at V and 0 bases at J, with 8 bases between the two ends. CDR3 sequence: CASSLKVDSYEQYF. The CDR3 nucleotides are TGTGCCAGCAGCTTGAAGGTAGACTCCTACGAGCAGTACTTC. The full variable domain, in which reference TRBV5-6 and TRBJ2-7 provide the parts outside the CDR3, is DAGVTQSPTHLIKTRGQQVTLRCSPKSGHDTVSWYQQALGQGPQFIFQYYEEEERQRGNFPDRFSGHQFPNYSSELNVNALLLGDSALYLCASSLKVDSYEQYFGPGTRLTVT.

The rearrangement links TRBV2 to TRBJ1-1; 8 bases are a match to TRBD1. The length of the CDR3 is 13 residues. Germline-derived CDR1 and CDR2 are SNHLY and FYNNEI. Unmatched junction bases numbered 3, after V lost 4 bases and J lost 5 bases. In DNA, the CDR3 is TGTGCCAGCAGTGGGACAGGGTTGACTGAAGCTTTCTTT. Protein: CASSGTGLTEAFF.

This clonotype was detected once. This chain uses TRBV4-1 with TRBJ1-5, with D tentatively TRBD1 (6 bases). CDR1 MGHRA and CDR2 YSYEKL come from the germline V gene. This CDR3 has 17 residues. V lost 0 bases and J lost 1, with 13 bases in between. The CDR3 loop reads CASSQDARGESNQPQHF. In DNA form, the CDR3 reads TGCGCCAGCAGCCAAGATGCAAGGGGGGAAAGCAATCAGCCCCAGCATTTT.

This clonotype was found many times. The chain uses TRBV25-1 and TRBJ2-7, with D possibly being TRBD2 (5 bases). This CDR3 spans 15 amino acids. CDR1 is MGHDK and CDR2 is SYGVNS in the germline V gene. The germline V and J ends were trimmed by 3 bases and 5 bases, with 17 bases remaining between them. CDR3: CASSDPPDGGHEQYF. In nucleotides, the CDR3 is TGTGCCAGCAGTGACCCCCCCGACGGAGGTCACGAGCAGTACTTC.

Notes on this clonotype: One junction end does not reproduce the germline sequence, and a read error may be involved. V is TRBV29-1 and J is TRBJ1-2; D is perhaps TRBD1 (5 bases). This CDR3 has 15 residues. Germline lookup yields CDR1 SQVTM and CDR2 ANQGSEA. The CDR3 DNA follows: TGCAGCGTGGAAGAGGCAGGGCCCCTAAACTATGGCTACACCTTC. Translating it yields CSVEEAGPLNYGYTF. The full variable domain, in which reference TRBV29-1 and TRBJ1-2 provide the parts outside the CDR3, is SAVISQKPSRDICQRGTSLTIQCQVDSQVTMMFWYRQQPGQSLTLIATANQGSEATYESGFVIDKFPISRPNLTFSTLTVSNMSPEDSSIYLCSVEEAGPLNYGYTFGSGTRLTVV.

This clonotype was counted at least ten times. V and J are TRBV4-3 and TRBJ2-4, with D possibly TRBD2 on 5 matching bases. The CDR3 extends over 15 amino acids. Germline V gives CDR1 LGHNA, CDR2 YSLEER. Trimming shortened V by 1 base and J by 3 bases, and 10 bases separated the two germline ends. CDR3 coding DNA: TGCGCCAGCAGCCAAGGGAGGCAGTACAAAAACATTCAGTACTTC. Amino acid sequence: CASSQGRQYKNIQYF.

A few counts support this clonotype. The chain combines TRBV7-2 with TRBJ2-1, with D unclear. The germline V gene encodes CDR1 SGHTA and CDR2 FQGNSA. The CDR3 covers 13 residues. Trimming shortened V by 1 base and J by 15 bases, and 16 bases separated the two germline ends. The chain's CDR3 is CASSLGTAGRLFF. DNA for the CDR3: TGTGCCAGCAGCTTAGGAACGGCCGGTCGCCTGTTCTTC.

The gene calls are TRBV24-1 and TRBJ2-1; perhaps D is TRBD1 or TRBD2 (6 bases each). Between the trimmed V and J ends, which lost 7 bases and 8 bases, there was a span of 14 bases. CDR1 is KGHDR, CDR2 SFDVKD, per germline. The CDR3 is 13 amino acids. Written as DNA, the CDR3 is TGTGCCACCAGAGATAACAGGGACTATGAGCAGTTCTTC. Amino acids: CATRDNRDYEQFF.

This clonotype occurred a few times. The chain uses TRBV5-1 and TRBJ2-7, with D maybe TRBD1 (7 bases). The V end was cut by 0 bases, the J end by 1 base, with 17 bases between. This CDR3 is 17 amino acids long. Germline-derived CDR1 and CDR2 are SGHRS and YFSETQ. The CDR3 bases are TGCGCCAGCAGCTTGGTAACGGCGGGACAGATTTCCTACGAGCAGTACTTC. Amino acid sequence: CASSLVTAGQISYEQYF.

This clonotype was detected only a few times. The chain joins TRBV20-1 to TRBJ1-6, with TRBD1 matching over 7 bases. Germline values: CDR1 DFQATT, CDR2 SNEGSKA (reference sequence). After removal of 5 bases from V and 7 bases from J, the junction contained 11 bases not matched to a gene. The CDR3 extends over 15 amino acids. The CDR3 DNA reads TGCAGTGCTCGATGGTTTGGGACAGCGAATTCACCCCTCCACTTT. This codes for CSARWFGTANSPLHF.

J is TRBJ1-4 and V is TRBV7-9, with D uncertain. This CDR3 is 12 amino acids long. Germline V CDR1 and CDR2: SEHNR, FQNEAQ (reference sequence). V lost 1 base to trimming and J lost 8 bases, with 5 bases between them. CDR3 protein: CASSLGWEKLFF. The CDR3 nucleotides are TGTGCCAGCAGCTTAGGATGGGAAAAACTGTTTTTT.

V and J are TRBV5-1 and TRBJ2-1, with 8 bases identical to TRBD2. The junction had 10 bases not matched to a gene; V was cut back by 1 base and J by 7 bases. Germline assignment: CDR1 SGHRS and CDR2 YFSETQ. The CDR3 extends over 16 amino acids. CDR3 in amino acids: CASSLRGTREGNEQFF. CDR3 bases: TGCGCCAGCAGCTTGAGGGGGACTAGGGAGGGGAATGAGCAGTTCTTC.

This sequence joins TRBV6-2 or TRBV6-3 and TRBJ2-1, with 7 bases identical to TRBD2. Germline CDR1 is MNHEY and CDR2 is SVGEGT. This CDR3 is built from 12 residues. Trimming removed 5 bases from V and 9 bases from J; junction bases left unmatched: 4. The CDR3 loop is CASSTSDSEQFF. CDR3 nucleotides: TGTGCCAGCAGTACTAGCGATAGTGAGCAGTTCTTC.

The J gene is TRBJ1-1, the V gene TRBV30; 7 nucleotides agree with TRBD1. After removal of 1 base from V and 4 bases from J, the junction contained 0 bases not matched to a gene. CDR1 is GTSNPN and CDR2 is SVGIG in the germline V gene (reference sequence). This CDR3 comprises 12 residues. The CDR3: CAWSAGGTEAFF. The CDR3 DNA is TGTGCCTGGAGTGCAGGGGGCACTGAAGCTTTCTTT. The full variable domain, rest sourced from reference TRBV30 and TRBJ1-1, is SQTIHQWPATLVQPVGSPLSLECTVEGTSNPNLYWYRQAAGRGLQLLFYSVGIGQISSEVPQNLSASRPQDRQFILSSKKLLLSDSGFYLCAWSAGGTEAFFGQGTRLTVV.

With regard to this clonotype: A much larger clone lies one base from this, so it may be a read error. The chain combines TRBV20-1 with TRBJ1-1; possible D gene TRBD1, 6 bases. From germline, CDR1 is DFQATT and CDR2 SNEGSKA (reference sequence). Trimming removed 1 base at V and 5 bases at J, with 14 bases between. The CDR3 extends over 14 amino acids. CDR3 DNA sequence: TGCAGTGCTAGAGTAGCTGGGGGCGAGACTGAAGCTTTCTTT. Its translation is CSARVAGGETEAFF.

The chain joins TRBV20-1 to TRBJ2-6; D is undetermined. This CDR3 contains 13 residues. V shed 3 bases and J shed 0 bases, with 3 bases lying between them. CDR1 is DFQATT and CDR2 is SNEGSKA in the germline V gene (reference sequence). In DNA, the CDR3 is TGCAGTGCTAGCTACTCTGGGGCCAACGTCCTGACTTTC. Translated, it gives CSASYSGANVLTF.

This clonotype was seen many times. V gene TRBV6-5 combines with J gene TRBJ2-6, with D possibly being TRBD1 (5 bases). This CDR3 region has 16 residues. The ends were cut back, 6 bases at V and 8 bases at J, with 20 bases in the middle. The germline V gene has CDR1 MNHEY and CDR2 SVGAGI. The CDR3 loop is CASSNPTVSGSNVLTF. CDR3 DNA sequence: TGTGCCAGCAGCAACCCGACAGTTTCAGGGTCCAACGTCCTGACTTTC.

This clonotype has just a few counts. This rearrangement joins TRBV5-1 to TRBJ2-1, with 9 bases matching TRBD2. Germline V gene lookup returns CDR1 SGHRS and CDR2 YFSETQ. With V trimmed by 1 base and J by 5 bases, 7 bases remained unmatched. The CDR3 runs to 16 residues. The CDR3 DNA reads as TGCGCCAGCAGCTTGACGGCGGGGGGGTACGACAATGAGCAGTTCTTC. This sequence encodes CASSLTAGGYDNEQFF. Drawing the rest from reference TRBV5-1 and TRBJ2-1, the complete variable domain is KAGVTQTPRYLIKTRGQQVTLSCSPISGHRSVSWYQQTPGQGLQFLFEYFSETQRNKGNFPGRFSGRQFSNSRSEMNVSTLELGDSALYLCASSLTAGGYDNEQFFGPGTRLTVL.

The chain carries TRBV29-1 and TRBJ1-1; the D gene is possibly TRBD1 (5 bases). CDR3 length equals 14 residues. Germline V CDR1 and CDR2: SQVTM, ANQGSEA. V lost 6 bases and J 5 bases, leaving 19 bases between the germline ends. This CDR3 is CSVSRGAGKTEAFF. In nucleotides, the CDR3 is TGCAGCGTCTCCCGGGGCGCGGGAAAAACTGAAGCTTTCTTT.

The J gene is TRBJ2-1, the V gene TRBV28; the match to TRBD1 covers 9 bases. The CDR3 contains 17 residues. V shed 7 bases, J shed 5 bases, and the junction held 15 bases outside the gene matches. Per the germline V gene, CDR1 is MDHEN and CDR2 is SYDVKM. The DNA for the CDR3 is TGTGCCAGCATCACAGGGGGCGGGGGTGGTTACGACAATGAGCAGTTCTTC. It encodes CASITGGGGGYDNEQFF.

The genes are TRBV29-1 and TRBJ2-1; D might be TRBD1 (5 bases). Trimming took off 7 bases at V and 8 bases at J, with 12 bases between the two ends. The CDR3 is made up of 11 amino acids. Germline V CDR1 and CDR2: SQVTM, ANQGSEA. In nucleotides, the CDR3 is TGCAGCGCCCGGCAGGGATATGAGCAGTTCTTC. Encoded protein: CSARQGYEQFF.

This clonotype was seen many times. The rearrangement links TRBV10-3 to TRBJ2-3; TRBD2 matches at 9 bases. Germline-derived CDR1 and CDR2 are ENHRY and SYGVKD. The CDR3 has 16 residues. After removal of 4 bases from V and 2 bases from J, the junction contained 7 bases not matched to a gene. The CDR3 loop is CAISGGRGGPTDTQYF. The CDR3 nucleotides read TGTGCCATCAGTGGAGGGCGGGGGGGTCCCACAGATACGCAGTATTTT.

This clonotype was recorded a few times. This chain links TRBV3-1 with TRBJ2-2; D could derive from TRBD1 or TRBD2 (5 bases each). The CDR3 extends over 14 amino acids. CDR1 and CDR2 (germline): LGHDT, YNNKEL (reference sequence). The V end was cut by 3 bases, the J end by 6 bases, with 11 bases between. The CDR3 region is CASSHGTAAGELFF. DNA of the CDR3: TGTGCCAGCAGCCACGGGACGGCGGCCGGGGAGCTGTTTTTT.

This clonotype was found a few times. DNA of the CDR3: TGCAGTGCTCGATCGCAGGGGAGCTACACCTTC. It is translated as CSARSQGSYTF. The chain combines TRBV20-1 with TRBJ1-2, with TRBD1 as a possible D gene (6 bases). Germline V gives CDR1 DFQATT, CDR2 SNEGSKA (reference sequence). The CDR3 spans 11 residues. Trimming took off 5 bases at V and 9 bases at J, with 13 bases between the two ends.

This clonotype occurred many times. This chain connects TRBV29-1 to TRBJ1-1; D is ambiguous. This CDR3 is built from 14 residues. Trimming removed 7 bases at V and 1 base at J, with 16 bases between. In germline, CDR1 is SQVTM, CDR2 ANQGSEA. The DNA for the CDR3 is TGCAGCGCCACCAGCCCAAACAGGAACACTGAAGCTTTCTTT. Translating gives CSATSPNRNTEAFF.